This T cell receptor beta chain came from a study of PD-1 blockade in classical Hodgkin lymphoma. Time point here: newly diagnosed, previously untreated cHL patient sample. Magnetic negative selection of thawed PBMCs yielded the CD8+ T cells. Profiling relied on immunoSEQ multiplex PCR, and the TCRdb table lists in-frame clones only, not all of them. The data show fewer than 5,500 clones, 85% to 90% seen once. Whole-study findings and limits: Relapsed/refractory patients reportedly had lower baseline diversity than newly diagnosed patients.

With regard to this clone: What it recognizes is unknown.

The CDR3 is 14 amino acids. Trimming removed 3 bases at V and 1 base at J, with 8 bases between. Germline V gene data show CDR1 as ENHRY and CDR2 as SYGVKD. The sequence was obtained from a human donor with classical Hodgkin lymphoma. The chain uses TRBV10-3 and TRBJ2-3; D unclear. Sequencing was carried out using CD8+ T cells from blood. The CDR3 loop reads CAISDLSGTDTQYF. CDR3 coding DNA: TGTGCCATCAGTGATTTGTCGGGCACAGATACGCAGTATTTT.